These 3 T cell receptor beta chains came from one sample sequenced in a study of T cell clonotyping in hematopoietic cell transplantation. Clones were read by immunoSEQ multiplex PCR, and TCRdb kept only the in-frame ones, dropping some. The data hold some 29,000 clones, with less than 85% observed a single time. As for time point: recipient sample about 28 days before transplant, after cytoreduction. Material: peripheral blood mononuclear cells, obtained before stem cell transplant. These receptors all come from a man aged 35-49 years with acute myeloid leukemia. Some clones in this sample may be carry-over from other donors' samples.

The chain carries TRBV19 and TRBJ1-4; D call uncertain. The CDR3 has 15 residues. V was clipped by 1 base and J by 5 bases, with 11 bases between them. CDR1 is LNHDA and CDR2 is SQIVND in the germline V gene (reference sequence). This CDR3 is CASSIGLRWNEKLFF. CDR3 bases: TGTGCCAGTAGTATAGGATTGCGTTGGAATGAAAAACTGTTTTTT.

This rearrangement joins TRBV9 to TRBJ1-3; no reliable D call. V was trimmed by 3 bases and J by 2 bases, leaving 12 bases between them. There are 15 residues in the CDR3. Germline V gene sequence: CDR1 SGDLS, CDR2 YYNGEE. CDR3 amino acids: CASSGAPRPGNTIYF. As DNA, the CDR3 is TGTGCCAGCAGCGGAGCCCCTAGGCCTGGAAACACCATATATTTT.

V usage is TRBV11-3 and J usage is TRBJ2-3, with D uncertain. There are 16 residues in the CDR3. V was trimmed by 4 bases and J by 2 bases, leaving 16 bases between them. Germline V gene sequence: CDR1 SGHNT, CDR2 YENEEA. The CDR3 bases are TGTGCCAGCAGCTCCGGTAGATCGGTTTTCACAGATACGCAGTATTTT. Encoded protein: CASSSGRSVFTDTQYF.